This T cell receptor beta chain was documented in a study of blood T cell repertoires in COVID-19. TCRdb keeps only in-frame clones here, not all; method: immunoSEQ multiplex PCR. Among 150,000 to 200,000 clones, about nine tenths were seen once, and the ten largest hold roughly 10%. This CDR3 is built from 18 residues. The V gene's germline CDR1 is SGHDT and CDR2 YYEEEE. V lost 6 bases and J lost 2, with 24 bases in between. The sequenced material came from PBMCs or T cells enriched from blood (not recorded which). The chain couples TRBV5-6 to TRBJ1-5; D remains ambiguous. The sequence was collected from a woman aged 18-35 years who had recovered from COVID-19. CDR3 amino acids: CASTLGYTAGEGNQPQHF. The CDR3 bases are TGTGCCAGCACCTTAGGATACACGGCCGGCGAGGGCAATCAGCCCCAGCATTTT. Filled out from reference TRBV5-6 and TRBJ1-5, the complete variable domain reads DAGVTQSPTHLIKTRGQQVTLRCSPKSGHDTVSWYQQALGQGPQFIFQYYEEEERQRGNFPDRFSGHQFPNYSSELNVNALLLGDSALYLCASTLGYTAGEGNQPQHFGDGTRLSIL.